Each of the 29 T cell receptor beta chains below was sequenced from the same sample in a study of T-cell memory formation after mild COVID-19. Each CDR3 protein gets one entry after TCRdb re-called the 5' RACE reads with MiXCR. The table includes tens of thousands of distinct CDR3 sequences, about 16% detected once. The sample comprised PBMCs or a T cell subset sorted from them (not recorded which). Receptor source: an adult who had mild COVID-19 (a few samples of this study predate the infection). Cell type and time point are not known.

By share of the sample, this clonotype is medium-sized (0.01 to 0.1%). The rearrangement joins TRBV7-2 to TRBJ2-1; 8 positions match TRBD2. The trim removed 5 bases at V and 7 bases at J, leaving 10 bases unmatched. The CDR3 totals 15 residues. Germline V CDR1 and CDR2: SGHTA, FQGNSA. The CDR3 nucleotides are TGTGCCAGCAGCCCAAGCGGGAGTCTCCGGAATGAGCAGTTCTTC. It specifies CASSPSGSLRNEQFF.

V and J are TRBV18 and TRBJ2-7, with 10 bases aligning to TRBD2. Germline CDR1 and CDR2: KGHSH and LQKENI. The CDR3 sequence is 15 residues long. J gave up 2 bases and V 6 bases, and 7 bases lay outside the gene matches. CDR3 bases: TGTGCCAGCTCCCTTGACGGGACTAGCGCCTACGAGCAGTACTTC. Its protein product is CASSLDGTSAYEQYF.

Ten or more counts support this clonotype. The V gene is TRBV5-1, the J gene TRBJ1-1; the D is unclear. Germline V gene data show CDR1 as SGHRS and CDR2 as YFSETQ. CDR3 length: 14 residues. The germline V and J ends were trimmed by 5 bases and 6 bases, with 17 bases remaining between them. The CDR3: CASRAGEGRPEAFF. CDR3 nucleotides: TGCGCCAGCAGAGCCGGCGAAGGTCGTCCTGAAGCTTTCTTT.

This clonotype was seen at least ten times. The V call is TRBV7-3, the J call TRBJ1-2, with 7 bases that match TRBD1. Germline-derived CDR1 and CDR2 are SGHTA and FQGTGA. V shed 5 bases, J shed 8 bases, and the junction held 11 bases outside the gene matches. This CDR3 comprises 14 residues. The CDR3 loop reads CASSIRQGSKGYTF. CDR3 DNA: TGTGCCAGCAGCATACGACAGGGATCGAAGGGCTACACCTTC.

This clonotype was counted ten times or more. V gene TRBV11-2 combines with J gene TRBJ2-2, with TRBD1 matching 8 bases. Unmatched junction bases numbered 1, after V lost 6 bases and J lost 1 base. This CDR3 has 14 amino acids. Germline V gene lookup returns CDR1 SGHAT and CDR2 FQNNGV. The CDR3 DNA reads as TGTGCCAGCAGACAGGGGGTGAACACCGGGGAGCTGTTTTTT. Translated: CASRQGVNTGELFF.

In this sample, this clonotype turned up a few times. The chain combines TRBV19 with TRBJ1-5; possible D gene TRBD1, 5 bases. Germline values: CDR1 LNHDA, CDR2 SQIVND (reference sequence). The ends were cut back, 5 bases at V and 9 bases at J, with 23 bases in the middle. There are 16 residues in the CDR3. This chain's CDR3 is CASSPTRDLRRVPQHF. As DNA, the CDR3 is TGTGCCAGTAGTCCTACGAGGGACCTTAGGAGAGTGCCCCAGCATTTT. Using reference TRBV19 and TRBJ1-5 for the parts outside the CDR3, the full variable domain is DGGITQSPKYLFRKEGQNVTLSCEQNLNHDAMYWYRQDPGQGLRLIYYSQIVNDFQKGDIAEGYSVSREKKESFPLTVTSAQKNPTAFYLCASSPTRDLRRVPQHFGDGTRLSIL.

This clonotype was counted at least ten times. The chain couples TRBV4-1 to TRBJ2-1, with 11 bases identical to TRBD2. The V gene end was trimmed by 1 base and the J gene end by 9 bases; junction bases not matched to a gene: 2. This CDR3 has 14 amino acids. Germline CDR1 and CDR2: MGHRA and YSYEKL. CDR3: CASSQASGGPEQFF. In DNA form, the CDR3 reads TGCGCCAGCAGCCAAGCTAGCGGGGGGCCTGAGCAGTTCTTC.

There are many counts of this clonotype. The rearrangement joins TRBV3-1 to TRBJ1-3; D gene unclear. CDR3 size: 18 residues. Between the trimmed V and J ends, which lost 0 bases and 0 bases, there was a span of 15 bases. The germline V gene encodes CDR1 LGHDT and CDR2 YNNKEL (reference sequence). CDR3 amino acids: CASSQDYYRRPSGNTIYF. The CDR3 nucleotides read TGTGCCAGCAGCCAAGATTATTATCGGCGGCCCTCTGGAAACACCATATATTTT.

The sample holds many counts of this clonotype. The chain recombines TRBV24-1 with TRBJ2-1, with D perhaps matching TRBD1 or TRBD2 (7 bases each). Germline V gives CDR1 KGHDR, CDR2 SFDVKD. V dropped 10 bases and J dropped 8 bases, with 17 bases sitting between them. The CDR3 length is 13 residues. Here the CDR3 DNA reads TGTGCCACGGGAGGGGGCTTAAACCATGAGCAGTTCTTC. This gives the protein CATGGGLNHEQFF.

This clonotype was seen many times. The chain joins TRBV7-2 to TRBJ2-7, with 8 bases that match TRBD1. V was clipped by 4 bases and J by 2 bases; unmatched bases: 7. The CDR3 has 15 residues. Germline-derived CDR1 and CDR2 are SGHTA and FQGNSA. The CDR3 nucleotides read TGTGCCAGCAGCTCAACGACAGGGGAGGCCTACGAGCAGTACTTC. Translated, it gives CASSSTTGEAYEQYF. Supplemented by reference TRBV7-2 and TRBJ2-7, the full variable domain reads GAGVSQSPSNKVTEKGKDVELRCDPISGHTALYWYRQSLGQGLEFLIYFQGNSAPDKSGLPSDRFSAERTGGSVSTLTIQRTQQEDSAVYLCASSSTTGEAYEQYFGPGTRLTVT.

In its sample, this clonotype is medium-sized. V gene TRBV6-1 combines with J gene TRBJ1-2; D not resolved. This CDR3 comprises 11 residues. The V gene's germline CDR1 is MNHNS and CDR2 SASEGT. V was pared by 5 bases and J by 0 bases, with 1 base between. CDR3 in amino acids: CASSTNYGYTF. CDR3 coding DNA: TGTGCCAGCAGTACTAACTATGGCTACACCTTC.

The rearrangement uses TRBV9 and TRBJ1-6; 10 bases agree with TRBD1. CDR1 SGDLS and CDR2 YYNGEE come from the germline V gene. V lost 4 bases and J lost 10; bases outside the gene matches: 8. The CDR3 is 15 amino acids. CDR3 DNA: TGTGCCAGCAGCCCCTACGGGACAGGGGAATCACCCCTCCACTTT. Its translation is CASSPYGTGESPLHF.

This clonotype has a count of ten or more. Germline and junction disagree at one end, which may indicate a read error. The chain has TRBV7-2 and TRBJ1-2; D is possibly TRBD1 (5 bases). The CDR3 length is 13 residues. Germline CDR1 and CDR2: SGHTA and FQGNSA. DNA for the CDR3: TGTGCCAGCAGATTAGACAGCTCCTATGGCTACACCTTC. This encodes CASRLDSSYGYTF.

In this sample, this clonotype turned up many times. The genes are TRBV7-9 and TRBJ2-7, with 10 bases fitting TRBD2. Germline CDR1 is SEHNR and CDR2 is FQNEAQ (reference sequence). V shed 4 bases and J 4 bases; nucleotides not matched to a gene: 4. This CDR3 is 14 amino acids long. The CDR3 sequence: CASSSTSGIYEQYF. CDR3 sequence (DNA): TGTGCCAGCAGCTCCACTAGCGGGATTTACGAGCAGTACTTC.

The gene calls are TRBV12-3 or TRBV12-4 and TRBJ1-3; D not certain. V gave up 6 bases and J gave up 0 bases, with 9 bases separating them. The CDR3 length is 14 residues. This chain's CDR3 is CASRRSSSGNTIYF. The CDR3 coding sequence is TGTGCCAGCAGGCGATCTTCCTCTGGAAACACCATATATTTT.

The chain is built from TRBV19 and TRBJ2-2; 9 bases are a match to TRBD2. This CDR3 region has 14 residues. Germline loops: CDR1 LNHDA, CDR2 SQIVND (reference sequence). After removal of 6 bases from V and 5 bases from J, the junction contained 4 bases not matched to a gene. DNA of the CDR3: TGTGCCAGTAGAGCGGGGGGTGAGACCGGGGAGCTGTTTTTT. Translating it yields CASRAGGETGELFF.

The chain recombines TRBV7-6 with TRBJ2-7; tentatively, D is TRBD2 (5 bases). Trimming removed 2 bases at V and 5 bases at J, with 7 bases between. The CDR3 loop spans 12 amino acids. In germline, CDR1 is SGHVS, CDR2 FNYEAQ. The CDR3 spells CASSLYGDEQYF. The CDR3 DNA reads as TGTGCCAGCAGCTTATACGGGGACGAGCAGTACTTC.

V usage is TRBV6-5 and J usage is TRBJ2-6; 7 bases match TRBD1. There are 17 residues in the CDR3. V dropped 6 bases and J dropped 2; count of bases not matched to a gene: 10. Germline V gene sequence: CDR1 MNHEY, CDR2 SVGAGI. DNA of the CDR3: TGTGCCAGCAGCCTAGGGCAGGGGGTAACTGGGGCCAACGTCCTGACTTTC. The encoded protein is CASSLGQGVTGANVLTF.

This clonotype came up many times. V usage is TRBV5-1 and J usage is TRBJ2-1, with D unclear. There are 16 residues in the CDR3. With 0 bases removed from V and 0 bases from J, the gap between germline ends came to 10 bases. Germline CDR1 SGHRS, CDR2 YFSETQ. CDR3 DNA: TGCGCCAGCAGCTTGGGGCAGTCTCGCTCCTACAATGAGCAGTTCTTC. Its protein is CASSLGQSRSYNEQFF.

This clonotype has a count of ten or more. The chain uses TRBV12-3 or TRBV12-4 and TRBJ1-1, with 10 nucleotides matching TRBD1. The length of the CDR3 is 16 residues. Germline trimming cut 4 bases from V and 2 bases from J; bases unmatched to any gene: 7. For the CDR3, the DNA is TGTGCCAGCAGTTCAGGGGGGGACAGGGGAAACACTGAAGCTTTCTTT. Translation: CASSSGGDRGNTEAFF.

The genes are TRBV6-5 and TRBJ1-2; 9 positions match TRBD1. The CDR3 loop spans 16 amino acids. CDR1 MNHEY and CDR2 SVGAGI come from the germline V gene. V gave up 10 bases and J gave up 6 bases; unmatched junction bases: 18. The CDR3 DNA follows: TGTGCCACGGGGTACCCACCGGCGGGACAGGGTCATGGCTACACCTTC. It codes for CATGYPPAGQGHGYTF.

The chain employs TRBV25-1 and TRBJ2-2; maybe TRBD2 (6 bases). With 4 bases removed from V and 1 base from J, the gap between germline ends came to 13 bases. This CDR3 spans 16 amino acids. The germline gives CDR1 MGHDK, CDR2 SYGVNS. CDR3 region: CASSAARRGNTGELFF. The CDR3, as DNA: TGTGCCAGCAGTGCCGCCAGGCGGGGGAACACCGGGGAGCTGTTTTTT.

The rearrangement uses TRBV7-8 and TRBJ2-5; TRBD2 matches at 13 bases. The CDR3 totals 17 residues. Per the germline V gene, CDR1 is SGHVS and CDR2 is FQNEAQ. V lost 1 base, J lost 4 bases, and 6 bases stayed unmatched. DNA of the CDR3: TGTGCCAGCAGCTTAGGGACTAGCGGGGGCCCGATAGAGACCCAGTACTTC. Its translation: CASSLGTSGGPIETQYF. Combining the CDR3 with reference TRBV7-8 and TRBJ2-5 gives the whole variable domain GAGVSQSPRYKVAKRGQDVALRCDPISGHVSLFWYQQALGQGPEFLTYFQNEAQLDKSGLPSDRFFAERPEGSVSTLKIQRTQQEDSAVYLCASSLGTSGGPIETQYFGPGTRLLVL.

This clonotype occurred many times. The V and J genes are TRBV7-2 and TRBJ2-3; 8 bases align to TRBD2. CDR1 and CDR2 from the germline V gene are SGHTA and FQGNSA. The CDR3 runs to 16 residues. Trimming at V came to 1 base and at J to 1 base, leaving 4 bases not matched to a gene. The CDR3 nucleotides are TGTGCCAGCAGCTTAGACGCCGGGGGGGGCACAGATACGCAGTATTTT. Protein: CASSLDAGGGTDTQYF.

The CDR3 reads CAWAIAGGSDTQYF. The CDR3 DNA follows: TGTGCCTGGGCCATAGCGGGAGGTTCAGATACGCAGTATTTT. This chain links TRBV30 with TRBJ2-3; 10 positions match TRBD2. This CDR3 region has 14 residues. Unmatched junction bases numbered 6, after V lost 5 bases and J lost 4 bases. Germline-derived CDR1 and CDR2 are GTSNPN and SVGIG (reference sequence).

The genes are TRBV18 and TRBJ2-1; 10 nucleotides agree with TRBD2. The CDR3 contains 16 residues. Trimming at V came to 0 bases and at J to 6 bases, leaving 5 bases not matched to a gene. CDR1 is KGHSH, CDR2 LQKENI, per germline. The CDR3 is CASSPPSSGGANEQFF. The CDR3 DNA reads TGTGCCAGCTCACCACCGTCGAGCGGGGGGGCCAATGAGCAGTTCTTC.

This rearrangement joins TRBV20-1 to TRBJ1-1, with D possibly matching TRBD1 (5 bases). Trimming took 0 bases from V and 0 from J, leaving 11 bases between them. CDR3 size: 15 residues. CDR1 and CDR2 (germline): DFQATT, SNEGSKA (reference sequence). The CDR3: CSARDFPTVNTEAFF. DNA of the CDR3: TGCAGTGCTAGAGATTTCCCGACAGTGAACACTGAAGCTTTCTTT.

This clonotype was seen many times. The chain uses TRBV29-1 and TRBJ1-5; a possible D gene is TRBD1 (5 bases). Germline lookup yields CDR1 SQVTM and CDR2 ANQGSEA. The CDR3 sequence is 13 residues long. Trimming pared 4 bases from V and 5 bases from J, leaving 12 bases between. The CDR3 here is CSVGWGRDQPQHF. The CDR3 nucleotides read TGCAGCGTTGGTTGGGGCAGAGATCAGCCCCAGCATTTT.

This clonotype was detected ten times or more. The chain joins TRBV7-2 to TRBJ1-1; possible D gene TRBD1, 5 bases. CDR3 size: 14 residues. Germline V gives CDR1 SGHTA, CDR2 FQGNSA. V lost 6 bases and J 1 base, leaving 12 bases between the germline ends. The CDR3 spells CASSRQFGNTEAFF. CDR3 in DNA: TGTGCCAGCAGTAGACAGTTTGGGAACACTGAAGCTTTCTTT.